A selection of T cell receptor beta chains follows, all from one sample in a study of cytomegalovirus exposure and HLA in healthy donors. The assay was immunoSEQ multiplex PCR, and TCRdb's table has in-frame clones only and misses some. The profile shows 200,000 to 250,000 clones, approximately 83% of them singletons. Sequencing input: PBMCs. These receptors came from a boy younger than 10 in good health and CMV-seronegative. Both conserved end residues are trimmed from each CDR3.

J | V | CDR3
TRBJ1-5 | TRBV7-9 | ASSQGQNQPQH
TRBJ2-1 | TRBV2 | ASSEPRGNEQF
TRBJ1-2 | TRBV7-8 | ASSSTGGYGYT
TRBJ2-7 | TRBV7-9 | SSSPIDYEQY
TRBJ1-1 | TRBV7-9 | ASSLGGLNTEAF
TRBJ2-4 | TRBV5-1 | ASGLSGGQNIQY
TRBJ2-7 | TRBV13 | ASSLGRYEQY
TRBJ2-2 | TRBV27 | ASSSSRNTGELF
TRBJ2-3 | TRBV4-1 | ASSQAGAPSTDTQY
TRBJ2-7 | TRBV29-1 | SVRTGVYEQY
TRBJ2-5 | TRBV9 | ASSGGRVGETQY
TRBJ1-3 | TRBV9 | ASSPRGVGSSGNTIY
TRBJ2-7 | TRBV19 | ASRNSGYEQY
TRBJ1-5 | TRBV6-5 | ASSPDRDPQPQH
TRBJ1-1 | TRBV7-6 | ASSLGSGGNTEAF
TRBJ1-3 | TRBV30 | AWSVSSGNTIY
TRBJ2-1 | TRBV4-1 | ASSQGMVGGEQF
TRBJ1-2 | TRBV5-4 | ASSLAGQGWGYT
TRBJ1-5 | TRBV2 | ASSVSRDNQPQH
TRBJ2-5 | TRBV10-3 | AISDRLRETQY